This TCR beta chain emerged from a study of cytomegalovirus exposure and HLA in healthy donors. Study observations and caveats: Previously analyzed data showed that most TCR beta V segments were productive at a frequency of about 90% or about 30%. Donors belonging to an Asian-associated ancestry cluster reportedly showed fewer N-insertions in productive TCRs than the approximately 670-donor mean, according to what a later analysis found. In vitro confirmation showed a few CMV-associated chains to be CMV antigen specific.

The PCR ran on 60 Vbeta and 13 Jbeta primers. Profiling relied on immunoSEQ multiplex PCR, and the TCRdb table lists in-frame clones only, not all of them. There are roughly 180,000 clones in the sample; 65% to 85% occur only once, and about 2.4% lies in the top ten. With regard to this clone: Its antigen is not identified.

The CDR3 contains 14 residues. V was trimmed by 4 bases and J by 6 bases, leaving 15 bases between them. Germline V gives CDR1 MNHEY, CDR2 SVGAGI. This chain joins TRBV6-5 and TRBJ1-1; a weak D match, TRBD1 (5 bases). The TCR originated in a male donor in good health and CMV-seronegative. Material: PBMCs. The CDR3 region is CASSSRGRGAEAFF. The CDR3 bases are TGTGCCAGCAGTTCTAGGGGCCGCGGGGCTGAAGCTTTCTTT.